This T cell receptor (beta chain) was captured by sequencing in a study of monozygotic twins with inflammatory bowel disease. Whole-study results and caveats: Among IBD patients, TCRbeta diversity (inverse Simpson) was lower than in healthy co-twins. Researchers reported no repertoire similarity difference between concordant and discordant twins, possibly from limited power.

No sorting of T cells preceded isolation of total RNA from whole blood. Following a re-call of the 5' RACE reads, TCRdb has one entry per CDR3 protein and lacks DNA. This table lists 330,000 or so distinct CDR3 sequences. Concerning this clonotype itself: Its antigen is unknown.

The CDR3 has 14 residues. CDR1 is DFQATT, CDR2 SNEGSKA, per germline (reference sequence). The origin of this receptor is a human donor with ulcerative colitis or Crohn's disease, or a healthy co-twin of an affected twin (not recorded which). The chain couples TRBV20-1 to TRBJ1-1. Sequences were obtained from blood. The CDR3 spells CSALGAIMNTEAFF.